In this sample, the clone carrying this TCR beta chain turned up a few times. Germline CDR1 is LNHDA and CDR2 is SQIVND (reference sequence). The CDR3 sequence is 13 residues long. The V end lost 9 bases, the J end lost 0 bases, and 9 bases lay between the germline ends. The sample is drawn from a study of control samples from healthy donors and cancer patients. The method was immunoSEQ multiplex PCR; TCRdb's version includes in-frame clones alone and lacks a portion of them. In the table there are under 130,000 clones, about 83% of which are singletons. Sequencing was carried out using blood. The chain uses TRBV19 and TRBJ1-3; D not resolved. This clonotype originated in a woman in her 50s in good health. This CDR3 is CASTSFSGNTIYF. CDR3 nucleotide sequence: TGTGCCAGCACTTCCTTCTCTGGAAACACCATATATTTT.